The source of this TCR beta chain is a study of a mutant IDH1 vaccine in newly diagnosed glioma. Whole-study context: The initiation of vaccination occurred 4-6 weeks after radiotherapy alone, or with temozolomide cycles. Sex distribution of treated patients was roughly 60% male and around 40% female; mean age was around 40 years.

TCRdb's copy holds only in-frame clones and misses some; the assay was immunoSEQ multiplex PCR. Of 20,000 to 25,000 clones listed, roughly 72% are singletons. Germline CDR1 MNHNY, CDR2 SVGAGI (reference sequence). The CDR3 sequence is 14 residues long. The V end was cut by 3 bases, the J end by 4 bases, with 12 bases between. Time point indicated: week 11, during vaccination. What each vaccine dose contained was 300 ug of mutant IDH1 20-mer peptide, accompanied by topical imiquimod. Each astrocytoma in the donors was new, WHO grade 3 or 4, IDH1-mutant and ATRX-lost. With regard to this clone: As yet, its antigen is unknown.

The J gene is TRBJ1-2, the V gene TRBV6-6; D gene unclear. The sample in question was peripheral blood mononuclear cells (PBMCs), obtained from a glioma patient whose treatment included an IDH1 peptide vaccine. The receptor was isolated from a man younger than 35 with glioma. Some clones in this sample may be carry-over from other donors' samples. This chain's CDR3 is CASSYKYEAYGYTF. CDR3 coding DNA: TGTGCCAGCAGTTATAAATACGAAGCCTATGGCTACACCTTC.